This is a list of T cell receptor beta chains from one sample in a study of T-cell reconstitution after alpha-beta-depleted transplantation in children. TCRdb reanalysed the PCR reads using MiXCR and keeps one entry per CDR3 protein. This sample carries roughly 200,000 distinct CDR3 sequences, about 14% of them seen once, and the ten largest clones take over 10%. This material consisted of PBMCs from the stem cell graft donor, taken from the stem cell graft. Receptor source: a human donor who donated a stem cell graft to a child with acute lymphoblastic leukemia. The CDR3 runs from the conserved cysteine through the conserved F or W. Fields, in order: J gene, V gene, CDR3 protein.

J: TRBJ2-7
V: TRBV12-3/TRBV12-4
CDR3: CASSLAGGQVHEQYF

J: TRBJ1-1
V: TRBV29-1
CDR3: CSVYQSIPGNTEAFF

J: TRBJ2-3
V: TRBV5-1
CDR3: CASSANYGDTQYF

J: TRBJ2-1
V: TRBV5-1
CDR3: CASSPAGLAGLGENEQFF

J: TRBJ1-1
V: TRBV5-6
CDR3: CASSLYGVIMNTEAFF

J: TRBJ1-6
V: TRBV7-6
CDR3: CASSLSQVPYNSPLHF

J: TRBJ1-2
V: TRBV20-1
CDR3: CSAPTGRGDGYTF

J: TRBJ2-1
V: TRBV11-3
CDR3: CASSLRGGTYNEQFF

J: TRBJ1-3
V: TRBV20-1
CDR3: CSARDTAHSGNTIYF

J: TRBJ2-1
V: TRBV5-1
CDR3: CASSLLVNEQFF

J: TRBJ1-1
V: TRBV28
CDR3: CASIVEGHTEAFF

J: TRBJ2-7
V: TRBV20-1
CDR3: CSAISGRAVSYEQYF

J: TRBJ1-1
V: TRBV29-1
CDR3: CSVDQRTGGFEDTEAFF

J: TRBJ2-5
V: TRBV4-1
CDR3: CASSQVSTAQETQYF

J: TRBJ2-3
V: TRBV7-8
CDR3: CASSLGETDTQYF

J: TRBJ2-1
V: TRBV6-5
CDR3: CASSFAGQGTTEQFF

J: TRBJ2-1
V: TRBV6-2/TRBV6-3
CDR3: CASSHHYGLPVSHEQFF

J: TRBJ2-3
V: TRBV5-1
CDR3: CASSPTSTGSSTDTQYF

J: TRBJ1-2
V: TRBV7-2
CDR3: CASSAGGRPYGYTF

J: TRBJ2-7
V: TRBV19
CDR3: CASSSDRFHEQYF

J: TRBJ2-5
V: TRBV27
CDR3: CASSFGNSYQETQYF

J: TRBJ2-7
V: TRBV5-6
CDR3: CASSWTEDGEQYF

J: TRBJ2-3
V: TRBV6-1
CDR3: CASSRFASGGTDTQYF

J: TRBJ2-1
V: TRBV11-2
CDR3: CASSSGGVADPYNEQFF

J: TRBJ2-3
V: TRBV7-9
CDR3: CASSPGSTQDTQYF

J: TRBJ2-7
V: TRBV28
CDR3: CASRAEPYEQYF

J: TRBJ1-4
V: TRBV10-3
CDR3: CAISEDRGEKLFF

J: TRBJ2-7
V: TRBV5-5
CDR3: CASARSGGNSYEQYF

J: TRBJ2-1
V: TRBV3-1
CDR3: CASSPQGLAGGYEQFF

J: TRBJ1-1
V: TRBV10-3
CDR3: CAIRDTNTEAFF

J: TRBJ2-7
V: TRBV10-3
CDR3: CAATSGVTYEQYF

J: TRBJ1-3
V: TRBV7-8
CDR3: CASSPRHTIYF